This TCR beta chain was retrieved from a study of T cells in Graves' hyperthyroidism and ophthalmopathy (dated by TCRdb to between 2019 and 2020). At the level of the whole study: Peripheral blood samples were taken at the time of initial diagnosis, prior to any treatment. To identify distinguishing TCR V-J signatures, a discovery cohort of roughly 100 patients was used, comprising some 43 with Graves' ophthalmopathy and under 60 with stable Graves' hyperthyroidism. Prospective prediction of ophthalmopathy was tested in an independent validation cohort consisting of 18 hyperthyroidism patients and some 16 patients who later progressed to ophthalmopathy. The 100 discovery patients were divided at random into training and test sets in a 7:3 ratio. Thyroid tissue and blood T-cell repertoires from about six Graves' hyperthyroidism patients were also compared in the study. Following sampling, methimazole starting at 30 mg daily was given to hyperthyroidism patients, and high-dose intravenous methylprednisolone was given to ophthalmopathy patients. The paper describes TCR Vbeta CDR3 sequencing of 120 to 150 peripheral blood samples, made up of some 40 ophthalmopathy patients, 70 to 80 hyperthyroidism patients and about 17 progressor patients.

Trimming removed 1 base from V and 7 bases from J, leaving 2 bases between the germline ends. In the germline V gene, CDR1 corresponds to SGHRS and CDR2 to YFSETQ. Including the terminal cysteine and phenylalanine, the CDR3 comprises 11 residues. The kept DNA is CDR3 alone, 33 bases in frame from the first base. As to this clonotype: Its antigen remains undetermined. The input lacks base qualities; no much larger clone sits a single base away.

The TCR beta CDR3 regions were amplified from RNA transcripts. A first-round RT-PCR of the TCR CDR3 used the HTBI primer set with the Qiagen OneStep RT-PCR kit. A second multiplex PCR round built the libraries, followed by size selection and purification. Sequencing of the libraries was done on an Illumina HiSeq2000 using paired-end 100 bp reads. In the paper's pipeline: SOAPnuke was used to process the raw data, throwing out any read that contained adapters or uncalled bases, had a mean Phred below 15, or lacked an exact constant-primer or identifier match. High-quality paired reads were merged using COPE v1.2.5, and each unique nucleotide sequence was defined as a clonotype. MiTCR v1.1 was used to align clonotypes to the IMGT TRBV, TRBD and TRBJ reference segments. The analysis included only V-J combinations with a frequency above 0.0001, which together covered 99.2% of the repertoires. A TCS score was defined as the ratio between F50 (clonal expansion) and ExV (chaos), using BLOSUM62-based TCRdist between CDR3 peptides within each V-J. Welch's t-statistics and random forest reduced roughly 540 V-J features to 10 to 15, which were used in a naive Bayes classifier (R e1071). TCRdb's own reprocessing of the public reads used fastp at Q25 and MiXCR and kept productive beta chains. Entries that share a CDR3 protein sequence are merged under the most common genes and DNA. TCRdb assigned the V and J calls; the authors' analysis was not used. Counted in this sample were about 690,000 distinct CDR3 sequences; about 18% of them appeared once. Less than 20% of the sample is in the top ten clones.

What the research found in general, with its limitations: Most expanded thyroid clonotypes (frequency above 0.001) were also detected in blood, suggesting blood repertoires may reflect thyroid immune responses. In cross-validation, a model built on a 13 V-J signature told ophthalmopathy apart from stable hyperthyroidism with approximately 90% sensitivity and roughly 82% specificity, and in testing the same model reached 80%/75%. In validation, the model predicted progression to ophthalmopathy a median of about 5.9 months before onset, with roughly 70% sensitivity and roughly 72% specificity. Sample size was not statistically predetermined, and blinding of investigators to group allocation was not performed.

Graves' hyperthyroidism was defined as stable when no progression to ophthalmopathy occurred over 18 months of follow-up. Hyperthyroidism patients were aged 18 to 65 years and newly diagnosed, with disease duration of less than 2 months. Patients with uncontrolled infections, other autoimmune diseases, pregnancy or lactation were excluded. Diagnoses were based on clinical symptoms, serum thyroxine and TRAb, thyroid ultrasound and orbital computed tomography. PBMCs were separated from 10 ml of fresh peripheral blood using Ficoll-Paque density gradient centrifugation. Total RNA was extracted with Trizol reagent, and quality was checked on an Agilent 2100 Bioanalyzer.

Sequencing was carried out using blood. This chain joins TRBV5-1 to TRBJ2-2; no D gene call is confident. The clonotype comes from a man aged 45 to 65 with Graves' hyperthyroidism. The CDR3 region: CASSLIGELFF. At the DNA level, the sequence is TGCGCCAGCAGCTTGATCGGGGAGCTGTTTTTT.